These T cell receptor beta chains were read from a single sample in a study of T cell responses to AZD1222 COVID-19 vaccine. The repertoire was sequenced with immunoSEQ multiplex PCR; TCRdb's copy has only in-frame clones and lacks some. This table has under 200,000 clones, approximately 90% appearing once. This sample comprised peripheral blood, obtained on day 0 of AZD1222 vaccination. The receptors originated from an adult in good health. Each CDR3 is given with its conserved first and last residue. A D gene is named only where the DNA matches it firmly. Only part of the rows carry a size: once, few, many, or a class if the clone is expanded.

j_gene | abundance | v_gene | d_gene | CDR3nt | CDR3aa
TRBJ1-1 | once | TRBV6-5 | NA | TGTGCCAGCAGTCCACCCAGAGCGCGAGACACTGAAGCTTTCTTT | CASSPPRARDTEAFF
TRBJ1-3 | NA | TRBV6-6 | TRBD1 | TGTGCCAGCAGTTTCCGGACAGGGGGAGCAAACACCATATATTTT | CASSFRTGGANTIYF
TRBJ2-7 | NA | TRBV4-1 | NA | TGCGCCAGCAGCCCTGAAGGCTCCTACGAGCAGTACTTC | CASSPEGSYEQYF
TRBJ2-7 | NA | TRBV14 | NA | TGTGCCAGCAGCCACAGGGAGCAGGGGAGCTACGAGCAGTACTTC | CASSHREQGSYEQYF
TRBJ1-4 | NA | TRBV29-1 | NA | TGCAGCGTCCGGGAGAGCCGGGATGAAAAACTGTTTTTT | CSVRESRDEKLFF
TRBJ2-1 | few | TRBV24-1 | NA | TGTGCCACCCACCTTGAGGGCGCAGAGGGTGAGCAGTTCTTC | CATHLEGAEGEQFF
TRBJ1-5 | few | TRBV2 | NA | TGTGCCAGCAAGGGCGCGGATAGCAATCAGCCCCAGCATTTT | CASKGADSNQPQHF
TRBJ1-5 | NA | TRBV29-1 | NA | TGCAGCGTTGCTACGGGACGCGATCAGCCCCAGCATTTT | CSVATGRDQPQHF
TRBJ2-1 | once | TRBV27 | TRBD1 | TGTGCCAGCAGTTTCCCCCGGGACAGGTTCTCCTACAATGAGCAGTTCTTC | CASSFPRDRFSYNEQFF
TRBJ1-4 | NA | TRBV30 | TRBD1 | TGTGCCTGGAGTATAGGGACAGGGGGAAGTGAAAAACTGTTTTTT | CAWSIGTGGSEKLFF
TRBJ2-1 | once | TRBV6-5 | NA | TGTGCCAGCAGTTATTTCGGGAATGAGCAGTTCTTC | CASSYFGNEQFF
TRBJ1-5 | NA | TRBV2 | NA | TGTGCCAGCAGTGAAGGGGGCGGCAATCAGCCCCAGCATTTT | CASSEGGGNQPQHF
TRBJ1-2 | NA | TRBV19 | NA | TGTGCCAGTAAGGAGGGGATCTATGGCTACACCTTC | CASKEGIYGYTF
TRBJ1-2 | NA | TRBV4-2 | NA | TGTGCCAGCAGCCAAGATTTGGGCTATGGTGGCTACACCTTC | CASSQDLGYGGYTF
TRBJ1-4 | NA | TRBV6-5 | TRBD1 | TGTGCCAGCAGTTACTCGGGGACAGCGGATGAAAAACTGTTTTTT | CASSYSGTADEKLFF
TRBJ1-2 | NA | TRBV11-2 | TRBD1 | TGTGCCAGCAGCTCTCCGGGACAGGGGAGAGGTTATGGCTACACCTTC | CASSSPGQGRGYGYTF
TRBJ1-1 | NA | TRBV27 | NA | TGTGCCAGCAGCCTCGACGCGGTCGGGGTCGCAAGAGGGGCCGAAGCTTTCTTT | CASSLDAVGVARGAEAFF
TRBJ1-1 | NA | TRBV6-6 | NA | TGTGCCAGCAATTGGAGAGGGGACACTGAAGCTTTCTTT | CASNWRGDTEAFF
TRBJ2-3 | NA | TRBV5-8 | TRBD2 | TGTGCCAGCAGCGCCACTAGCGGGGGGGCAACTAGCACAGATACGCAGTATTTT | CASSATSGGATSTDTQYF
TRBJ1-5 | NA | TRBV7-8 | NA | TGTGCCAGCAGCTTAGGGGGAATAAGGGTGCAGCCCCAGCATTTT | CASSLGGIRVQPQHF
TRBJ2-3 | NA | TRBV19 | NA | TGTGCCAGTAGTATAGAGTTAGGTCGGTTAGGCTCAGCAGATACGCAGTATTTT | CASSIELGRLGSADTQYF
TRBJ1-3 | NA | TRBV6-2/TRBV6-3 | NA | TGTGCCAGCAGTTACACCCGGATGAGTGGAAACACCATATATTTT | CASSYTRMSGNTIYF
TRBJ1-3 | NA | TRBV18 | NA | TGTGCCAGCTCACAAAACACCGCGGACTCTGGAAACACCATATATTTT | CASSQNTADSGNTIYF
TRBJ1-5 | NA | TRBV7-3 | NA | TGTGCCAGCAGCCTGGGGGGGGCGGGACAGCCCCAGCATTTT | CASSLGGAGQPQHF
TRBJ1-5 | NA | TRBV6-5 | TRBD1 | TGTGCCACCTCTGCTAGACAGGGTTTGGTTCAGCCCCAGCATTTT | CATSARQGLVQPQHF
TRBJ2-5 | NA | TRBV6-1 | TRBD2 | TGTGCCAGCAGTGAAGGGGCTAGCGGTACTATGACCCAGTACTTC | CASSEGASGTMTQYF
TRBJ1-4 | few | TRBV28 | TRBD1 | TGTGCCAGCAGCCCTTTGAAGAAAGGGGGCACTAATGAAAAACTGTTTTTT | CASSPLKKGGTNEKLFF